This T cell receptor (beta chain) was sequenced for a study of cytomegalovirus exposure and HLA in healthy donors. Notes on the study in general: Later analysis suggested links between common viral pathogens and several top significant clusters.

The CDR3 is 14 amino acids. Germline CDR1 and CDR2: MDHEN and SYDVKM. The germline V and J ends were trimmed by 1 base and 2 bases, with 8 bases remaining between them. The primer mix had 60 Vbeta and 13 Jbeta primers. Sequenced by immunoSEQ multiplex PCR; TCRdb stores in-frame clones only, minus some. The sample carries 150,000 to 170,000 clones, over 65% recorded once. Concerning this clone: Its antigen remains unidentified.

The chain employs TRBV28 and TRBJ1-2, with D possibly being TRBD1 (5 bases). The sequenced sample was PBMCs. This receptor was obtained from a woman aged 40 to 50 in good health and CMV-seronegative. The CDR3 protein is CASSLFSGNYGYTF. The CDR3 DNA reads as TGTGCCAGCAGTTTATTTTCAGGGAACTATGGCTACACCTTC.